The 21 T cell receptor beta chains presented below share a single source sample, sequenced in a study of blood T cell repertoires in COVID-19 (dated by TCRdb to 2018 to 2020). Library prep was done by the immunoSEQ multiplex PCR assay. In TCRdb, the immuneACCESS table is reduced to in-frame sequences with V and J assigned. These tables do not hold every clone; where another copy was compared, an unresolved V gene accounts for under half, and the others remain unexplained. In all, the sample holds approximately 300,000 clones, and approximately 90% of those were seen once. The ten top clones hold under 6% of the sample. The sequenced sample consisted of PBMCs or T cells enriched from blood (not recorded which). These TCRs come from a woman in her twenties or thirties who had recovered from COVID-19.

This clone was picked up a small number of times. The chain couples TRBV27 to TRBJ1-5; weak D call: TRBD1 (6 bases). The germline gives CDR1 MNHEY, CDR2 SMNVEV (reference sequence). The CDR3 runs 16 residues. V was shortened by 0 bases and J by 3 bases, with 12 bases between the two germline ends. The CDR3 loop is CASSLSSGQTNQPQHF. DNA of the CDR3: TGTGCCAGCAGTTTATCCTCGGGACAAACCAATCAGCCCCAGCATTTT.

The CDR3, as DNA: TGTGCCAGCAGCCCACAGGGGGTGGGGTACGAGCAGTACTTC. Translated: CASSPQGVGYEQYF. The genes are TRBV7-8 and TRBJ2-7, with 8 positions matching TRBD1. This CDR3 is built from 14 residues. The ends lost 5 bases at V and 4 bases at J; junction bases unmatched: 7. Germline-derived CDR1 and CDR2 are SGHVS and FQNEAQ. Drawing the rest from reference TRBV7-8 and TRBJ2-7, the complete variable domain is GAGVSQSPRYKVAKRGQDVALRCDPISGHVSLFWYQQALGQGPEFLTYFQNEAQLDKSGLPSDRFFAERPEGSVSTLKIQRTQQEDSAVYLCASSPQGVGYEQYFGPGTRLTVT.

V is TRBV23-1 and J is TRBJ1-2; D is possibly TRBD1 (6 bases). TRBV23-1 belongs to the ORF category, with a function that is uncertain. V dropped 3 bases and J dropped 7 bases, with 15 bases sitting between them. The CDR3 is 14 amino acids. In DNA form, the CDR3 reads TGCGCCAGCAGTCATGGGGGGGGCGCATGTGGCTACACCTTC. Its protein is CASSHGGGACGYTF.

This rearrangement joins TRBV9 to TRBJ2-5, with TRBD2 matching 12 bases. Germline lookup yields CDR1 SGDLS and CDR2 YYNGEE. The ends lost 2 bases at V and 5 bases at J; junction bases unmatched: 1. The CDR3 has 14 amino acids. The CDR3 DNA is TGTGCCAGCAGCGTCCTAGCGGGGGGGGAGACCCAGTACTTC. This encodes CASSVLAGGETQYF.

The chain carries TRBV19 and TRBJ2-5; TRBD2 agrees at 7 bases. This CDR3 spans 16 amino acids. Germline lookup yields CDR1 LNHDA and CDR2 SQIVND (reference sequence). V dropped 3 bases and J dropped 5; count of bases not matched to a gene: 12. The CDR3 here is CASSILLSSGVETQYF. CDR3 sequence (DNA): TGTGCCAGTAGTATCCTCCTCTCTAGCGGTGTGGAGACCCAGTACTTC.

The J gene is TRBJ1-5, the V gene TRBV6-1; TRBD1 agrees at 7 bases. This CDR3 contains 17 residues. Germline CDR1 is MNHNS and CDR2 is SASEGT. V gave up 0 bases and J gave up 6 bases; unmatched junction bases: 11. The CDR3 coding sequence is TGTGCCAGCAGTGAAGCGAGGGCAGGGGGGATGGTTCAGCCCCAGCATTTT. Translation: CASSEARAGGMVQPQHF.

This clone showed up just a few times. The chain links TRBV27 to TRBJ1-5, with D hard to call. The CDR3 covers 14 residues. Deletions cut 6 bases from V and 0 bases from J, with 9 bases between. Germline values: CDR1 MNHEY, CDR2 SMNVEV (reference sequence). This CDR3 is CASSRRDSNQPQHF. The CDR3 DNA follows: TGTGCCAGCAGCCGACGGGATAGCAATCAGCCCCAGCATTTT.

This chain uses TRBV7-2 with TRBJ1-1; 9 bases fit TRBD1. The CDR3 is 14 residues long. V trimming: 5 bases; J trimming: 5 bases; junction bases outside the gene matches: 6. Germline lookup yields CDR1 SGHTA and CDR2 FQGNSA. CDR3 coding DNA: TGTGCCAGCAGCCGGACAGGGGTCGGTACTGAAGCTTTCTTT. Translation gives CASSRTGVGTEAFF.

This clone was counted a single time. The gene calls are TRBV30 and TRBJ1-4; unclear D gene. Looked up from germline, CDR1 is GTSNPN and CDR2 is SVGIG (reference sequence). CDR3 length: 13 residues. Trimming pared 6 bases from V and 10 bases from J, leaving 18 bases between. The CDR3 DNA sequence: TGTGCCTGCACCTCACGAGCCAGCGGAAAACTGTTTTTT. Its protein is CACTSRASGKLFF.

CDR3 in DNA: TGTGCCAGCAGCCGCTTACTAGCGGGTGCGAACACCGGGGAGCTGTTTTTT. Its translation is CASSRLLAGANTGELFF. The chain joins TRBV27 to TRBJ2-2, with TRBD2 identical over 9 bases. Trimming at V came to 6 bases and at J to 0 bases, leaving 8 bases not matched to a gene. Germline CDR1 reads MNHEY; CDR2 reads SMNVEV (reference sequence). The CDR3 runs to 17 residues.

This chain connects TRBV6-5 to TRBJ1-5; 8 bases are shared with TRBD1. Germline V gene sequence: CDR1 MNHEY, CDR2 SVGAGI. This CDR3 contains 13 residues. Trimming cost V 6 bases and J 4 bases; bases outside gene matches: 2. CDR3 bases: TGTGCCAGCAGGAGACAGGGGAATCAGCCCCAGCATTTT. This encodes CASRRQGNQPQHF.

The V and J genes are TRBV15 and TRBJ1-2; D ambiguous. There are 15 residues in the CDR3. Trimming left V 1 base short and J 3 bases short, with 12 bases between. The germline V gene has CDR1 LNHNV and CDR2 YYDKDF (reference sequence). The CDR3 coding sequence is TGTGCCACCAGCAGAGTGTCGGGAATGGACTATGGCTACACCTTC. Protein sequence: CATSRVSGMDYGYTF.

The chain is built from TRBV5-1 and TRBJ2-1; the match to TRBD2 covers 13 bases. V shed 3 bases, J shed 3 bases, and the junction held 6 bases outside the gene matches. Germline assignment: CDR1 SGHRS and CDR2 YFSETQ. This CDR3 region has 17 residues. CDR3 nucleotide sequence: TGCGCCAGCAGCTCCGGACGGACTAGCGGGGGCTACAATGAGCAGTTCTTC. Translated, it gives CASSSGRTSGGYNEQFF. The full variable domain, with the rest looked up from reference TRBV5-1 and TRBJ2-1, is KAGVTQTPRYLIKTRGQQVTLSCSPISGHRSVSWYQQTPGQGLQFLFEYFSETQRNKGNFPGRFSGRQFSNSRSEMNVSTLELGDSALYLCASSSGRTSGGYNEQFFGPGTRLTVL.

The J gene is TRBJ2-5, the V gene TRBV9; TRBD1 aligns across 9 bases. Germline CDR1 and CDR2: SGDLS and YYNGEE. The V segment lost 3 bases and the J segment 5 bases; nucleotides outside the gene matches: 5. The CDR3 runs 14 residues. Here the CDR3 reads CASSGLTGGETQYF. For the CDR3, the DNA is TGTGCCAGCAGCGGTCTGACAGGGGGGGAGACCCAGTACTTC.

This chain joins TRBV24-1 and TRBJ1-2; D gene uncertain. Germline lookup yields CDR1 KGHDR and CDR2 SFDVKD. The CDR3 is made up of 12 amino acids. V shed 4 bases and J shed 4 bases, with 6 bases lying between them. The CDR3 bases are TGTGCCACCAGTGACGGGATCTATGGCTACACCTTC. Its protein product is CATSDGIYGYTF.

As regards this clone: An end of the junction does not agree with germline; a read error may underlie this. The chain is built from TRBV6-5 and TRBJ1-2; unclear D gene. The CDR3 sequence is 14 residues long. Per the germline V gene, CDR1 is MNHEY and CDR2 is SVGAGI. The CDR3 DNA reads as TGTGCCAGCAGTTTCGGGATCACGGACTACGGCTACACCTTC. It is translated as CASSFGITDYGYTF.

The chain has TRBV5-5 and TRBJ1-3; 9 bases fit TRBD1. This CDR3 has 16 residues. Germline CDR1 and CDR2: SGHKS and YYEKEE (reference sequence). V shed 0 bases and J 1 base; nucleotides not matched to a gene: 2. CDR3 sequence reads: CASSLGDRVSGNTIYF. The CDR3 bases are TGTGCCAGCAGCTTGGGGGACAGGGTTTCTGGAAACACCATATATTTT.

Details on this clone: The same CDR3 arises from other DNA sequences in this sample as well. The gene calls are TRBV6-1 and TRBJ1-5; D unclear. Between the trimmed V and J ends, which lost 1 base and 4 bases, there was a span of 5 bases. Germline lookup yields CDR1 MNHNS and CDR2 SASEGT. The CDR3 runs to 13 residues. The CDR3 DNA sequence: TGTGCCAGCAGTGAAGGAGGGAATCAGCCCCAGCATTTT. The encoded protein is CASSEGGNQPQHF.

The rearrangement joins TRBV5-4 to TRBJ1-6; D unresolved. This CDR3 comprises 15 residues. V lost 3 bases, J lost 1 base, and 8 bases lay in between. CDR1 SGHNT and CDR2 YYREEE come from the germline V gene (reference sequence). CDR3 coding DNA: TGTGCCAGCAGCTCAGTAAAATCCTATAATTCACCCCTCCACTTT. This encodes CASSSVKSYNSPLHF.

The chain couples TRBV30 to TRBJ2-3, with TRBD1 identical over 8 bases. The ends lost 3 bases at V and 2 bases at J; junction bases unmatched: 7. Per the germline V gene, CDR1 is GTSNPN and CDR2 is SVGIG (reference sequence). The CDR3 extends over 15 amino acids. The CDR3 loop reads CAWSEGTGVTDTQYF. CDR3 DNA: TGTGCCTGGAGCGAGGGGACAGGAGTCACAGATACGCAGTATTTT.

V is TRBV30 and J is TRBJ1-1, with TRBD1 matching 9 bases. Germline CDR1 GTSNPN, CDR2 SVGIG (reference sequence). Germline trimming cut 2 bases from V and 2 bases from J; bases unmatched to any gene: 6. The CDR3 covers 15 residues. For the CDR3, the DNA is TGTGCCTGGAGTCCTCGACAGGGGGAAAACACTGAAGCTTTCTTT. This gives the protein CAWSPRQGENTEAFF.